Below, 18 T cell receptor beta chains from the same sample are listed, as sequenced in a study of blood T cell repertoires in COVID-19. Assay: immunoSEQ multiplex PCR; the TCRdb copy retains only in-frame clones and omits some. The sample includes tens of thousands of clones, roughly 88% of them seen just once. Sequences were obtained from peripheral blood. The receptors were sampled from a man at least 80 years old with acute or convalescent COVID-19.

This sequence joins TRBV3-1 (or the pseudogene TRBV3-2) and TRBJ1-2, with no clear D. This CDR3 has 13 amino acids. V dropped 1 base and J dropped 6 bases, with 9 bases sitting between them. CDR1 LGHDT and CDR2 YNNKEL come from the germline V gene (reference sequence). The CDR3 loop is CASSQVVSHGYTF. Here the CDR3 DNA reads TGTGCCAGCAGCCAAGTGGTGAGCCATGGCTACACCTTC.

The CDR3 bases are TGCGCCAGCAGCCCCCCCGTGTCCTACAATGAGCAGTTCTTC. Its translation is CASSPPVSYNEQFF. The chain links TRBV5-1 to TRBJ2-1; D gene unclear. There are 14 residues in the CDR3. CDR1 SGHRS and CDR2 YFSETQ come from the germline V gene. Trimming took off 4 bases at V and 1 base at J, with 9 bases between the two ends.

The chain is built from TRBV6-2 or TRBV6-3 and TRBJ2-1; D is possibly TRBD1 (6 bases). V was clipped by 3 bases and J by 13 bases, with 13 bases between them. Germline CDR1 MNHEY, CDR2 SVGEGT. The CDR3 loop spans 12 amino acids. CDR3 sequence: CASSYRGSHQFF. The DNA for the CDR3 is TGTGCCAGCAGTTATAGGGGGAGCCATCAGTTCTTC.

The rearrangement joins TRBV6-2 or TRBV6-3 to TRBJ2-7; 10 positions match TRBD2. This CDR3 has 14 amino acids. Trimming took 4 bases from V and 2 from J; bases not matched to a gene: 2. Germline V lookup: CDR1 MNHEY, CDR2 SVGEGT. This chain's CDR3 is CASSWLAGAYEQYF. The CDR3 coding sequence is TGTGCCAGCAGTTGGCTAGCGGGGGCCTACGAGCAGTACTTC.

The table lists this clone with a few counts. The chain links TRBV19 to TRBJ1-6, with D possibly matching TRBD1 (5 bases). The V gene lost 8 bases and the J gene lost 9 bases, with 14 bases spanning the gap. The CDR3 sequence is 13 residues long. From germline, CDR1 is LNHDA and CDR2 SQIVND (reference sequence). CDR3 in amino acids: CASRDGRGSPLHF. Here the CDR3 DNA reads TGTGCCAGTCGTGACGGGAGGGGTTCACCCCTCCACTTT.

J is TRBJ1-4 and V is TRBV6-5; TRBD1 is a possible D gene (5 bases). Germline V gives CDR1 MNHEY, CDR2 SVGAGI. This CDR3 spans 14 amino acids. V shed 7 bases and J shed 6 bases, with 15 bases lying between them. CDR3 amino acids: CASTIDGGYEKLFF. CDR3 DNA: TGTGCCAGCACCATAGACGGGGGGTATGAAAAACTGTTTTTT.

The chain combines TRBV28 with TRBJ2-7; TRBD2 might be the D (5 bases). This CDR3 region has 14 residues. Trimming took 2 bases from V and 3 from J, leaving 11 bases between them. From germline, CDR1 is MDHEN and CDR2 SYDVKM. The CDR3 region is CASSLEGLDYEQYF. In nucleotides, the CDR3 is TGTGCCAGCAGTTTAGAGGGTTTGGACTACGAGCAGTACTTC.

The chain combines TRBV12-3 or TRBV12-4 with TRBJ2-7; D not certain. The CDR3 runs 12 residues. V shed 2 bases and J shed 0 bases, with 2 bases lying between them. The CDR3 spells CASSLHSYEQYF. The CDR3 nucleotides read TGTGCCAGCAGTTTACACTCCTACGAGCAGTACTTC.

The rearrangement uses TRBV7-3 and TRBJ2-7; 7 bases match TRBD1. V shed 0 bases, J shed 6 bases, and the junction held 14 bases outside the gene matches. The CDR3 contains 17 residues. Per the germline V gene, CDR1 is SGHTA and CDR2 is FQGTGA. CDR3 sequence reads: CASSLTSATGVFREQYF. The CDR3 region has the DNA TGTGCCAGCAGCTTAACGTCGGCAACAGGGGTCTTCCGCGAGCAGTACTTC. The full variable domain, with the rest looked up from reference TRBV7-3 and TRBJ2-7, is GAGVSQTPSNKVTEKGKYVELRCDPISGHTALYWYRQSLGQGPEFLIYFQGTGAADDSGLPNDRFFAVRPEGSVSTLKIQRTERGDSAVYLCASSLTSATGVFREQYFGPGTRLTVT.

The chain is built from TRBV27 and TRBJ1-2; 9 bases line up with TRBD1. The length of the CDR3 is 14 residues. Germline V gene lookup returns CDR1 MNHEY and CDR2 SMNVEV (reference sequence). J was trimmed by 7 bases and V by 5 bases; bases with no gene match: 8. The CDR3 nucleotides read TGTGCCAGCAGTGACATTGGGACAGGGCTTGGCTACACCTTC. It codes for CASSDIGTGLGYTF.

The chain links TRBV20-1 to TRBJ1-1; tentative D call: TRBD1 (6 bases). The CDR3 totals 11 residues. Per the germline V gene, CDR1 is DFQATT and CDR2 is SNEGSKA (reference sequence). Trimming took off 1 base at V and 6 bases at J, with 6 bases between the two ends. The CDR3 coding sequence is TGCAGTGCTAGAGGGGGGCCTGAAGCTTTCTTT. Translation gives CSARGGPEAFF.

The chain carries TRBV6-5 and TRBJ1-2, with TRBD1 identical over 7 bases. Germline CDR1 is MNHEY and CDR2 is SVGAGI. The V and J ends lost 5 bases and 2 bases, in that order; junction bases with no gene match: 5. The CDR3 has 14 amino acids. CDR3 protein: CASSRGQRNYGYTF. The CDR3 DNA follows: TGTGCCAGCAGTAGGGGACAGCGAAACTATGGCTACACCTTC.

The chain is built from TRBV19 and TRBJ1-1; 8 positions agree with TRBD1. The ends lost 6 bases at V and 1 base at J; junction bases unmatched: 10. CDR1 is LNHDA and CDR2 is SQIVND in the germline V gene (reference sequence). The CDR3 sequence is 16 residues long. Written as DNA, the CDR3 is TGTGCCAGTAGAACAGGGGGTTTGGGAGCGAACACTGAAGCTTTCTTT. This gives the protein CASRTGGLGANTEAFF.

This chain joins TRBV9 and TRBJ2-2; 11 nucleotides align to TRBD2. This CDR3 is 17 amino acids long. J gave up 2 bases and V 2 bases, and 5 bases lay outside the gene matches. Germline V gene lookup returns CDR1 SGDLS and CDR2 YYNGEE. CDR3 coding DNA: TGTGCCAGCAGCGTGGCCCGACTAGCGGGAAACACCGGGGAGCTGTTTTTT. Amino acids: CASSVARLAGNTGELFF.

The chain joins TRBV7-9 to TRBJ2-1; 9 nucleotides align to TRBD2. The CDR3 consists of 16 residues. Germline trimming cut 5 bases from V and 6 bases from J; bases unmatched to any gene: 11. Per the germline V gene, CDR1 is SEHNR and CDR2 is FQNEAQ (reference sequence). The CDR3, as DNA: TGTGCCAGCAGCCCTAGGCGGACTAGCGAAGCCAATGAGCAGTTCTTC. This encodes CASSPRRTSEANEQFF.

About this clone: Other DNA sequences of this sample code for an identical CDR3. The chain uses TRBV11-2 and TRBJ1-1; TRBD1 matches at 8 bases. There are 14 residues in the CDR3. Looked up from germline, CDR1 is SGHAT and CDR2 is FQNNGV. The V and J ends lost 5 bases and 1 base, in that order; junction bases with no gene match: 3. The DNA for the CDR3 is TGTGCCAGCAGCCTCGGACAGGGGAACACTGAAGCTTTCTTT. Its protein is CASSLGQGNTEAFF.

CDR3 in DNA: TGTGCCACCAGTCTCCCGGGACTAGGTACCGGGGAGCTGTTTTTT. This encodes CATSLPGLGTGELFF. The rearrangement uses TRBV15 and TRBJ2-2, with TRBD2 identical over 8 bases. CDR1 is LNHNV and CDR2 is YYDKDF in the germline V gene (reference sequence). V dropped 6 bases and J dropped 5; count of bases not matched to a gene: 8. The CDR3 is 15 residues long.

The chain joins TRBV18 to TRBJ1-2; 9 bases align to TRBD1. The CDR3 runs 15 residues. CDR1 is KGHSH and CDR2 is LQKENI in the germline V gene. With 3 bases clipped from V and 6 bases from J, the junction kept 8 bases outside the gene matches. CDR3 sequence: CASSPPGQGANGYTF. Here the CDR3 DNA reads TGTGCCAGCTCACCCCCGGGACAGGGAGCTAATGGCTACACCTTC.